Listed below are T cell receptor beta chains from one sample, sequenced in a study of chemoradiotherapy in HPV16-positive cancers. TCRdb's copy holds only in-frame clones and misses some; the assay was immunoSEQ multiplex PCR. The table includes some 3,300 clones, about four fifths detected once. The specimen was obtained from a patient who underwent chemoradiotherapy. The receptor source for this set is a human donor with HPV-associated anogenital cancer. The CDR3 runs from the conserved cysteine through the conserved F or W. The D gene is left open where the match is weak. Some rows have no size entry. The others give once, few or many, or a class for an expanded clone.

clone_size	d_call	v_call	j_call	cdr3_aa	cdr3_nt
-	-	TRBV6-6	TRBJ2-1	CASSRPYNEQFF	TGTGCCAGCAGTCGACCTTACAATGAGCAGTTCTTC
-	-	TRBV7-8	TRBJ1-1	CASSWGLSTEAFF	TGTGCCAGCAGCTGGGGACTGAGCACTGAAGCTTTCTTT
few	TRBD1	TRBV29-1	TRBJ1-1	CSGWARTGARDTEAFF	TGCAGCGGTTGGGCGCGGACAGGGGCGAGGGACACTGAAGCTTTCTTT
-	-	TRBV5-1	TRBJ2-5	CASSFRTVQETQYF	TGCGCCAGCAGCTTCCGGACAGTCCAAGAGACCCAGTACTTC
-	-	TRBV12-1	TRBJ1-2	CASSSALTGLDYGYTF	TGTGCCAGCAGCTCCGCCCTGACAGGTCTCGACTATGGCTACACCTTC
-	TRBD1	TRBV5-6	TRBJ1-3	CASSIGTAASGNTIYF	TGTGCCAGCAGCATTGGGACAGCGGCCTCTGGAAACACCATATATTTT
-	TRBD1	TRBV9	TRBJ2-6	CASSSRQGSGANVLTF	TGTGCCAGCAGCTCCCGACAGGGATCTGGGGCCAACGTCCTGACTTTC
few	-	TRBV5-1	TRBJ2-7	CASSWDKAYEQYF	TGCGCCAGCAGCTGGGACAAGGCCTACGAGCAGTACTTC
-	-	TRBV11-2	TRBJ2-1	CASSLAGRALYSYNEQFF	TGTGCCAGCAGCTTAGCCGGTAGAGCTTTATACTCCTACAATGAGCAGTTCTTC
-	-	TRBV10-2	TRBJ1-5	CASSATASNQPQHF	TGCGCCAGCAGTGCCACGGCCAGCAATCAGCCCCAGCATTTT